This T cell receptor beta chain is drawn from a study of cytomegalovirus exposure and HLA in healthy donors. Germline CDR1 and CDR2: SGDLS and YYNGEE. CDR3 size: 15 residues. Trimming removed 1 base from V and 3 bases from J, with 11 bases in between. Study results and caveats: The analysis excluded some indistinguishable V segments, including TRBV6-2 and TRBV6-3.

This PCR relied on a set of 60 Vbeta primers and 13 Jbeta primers. Measured with immunoSEQ multiplex PCR; TCRdb has only the in-frame clones, and not every one. The table records around 85,000 clones, around 68% of them present only once. Worth noting for this clone: Antigen unknown.

This TCR was sampled from a man between 25 and 39 years old in good health and CMV-seropositive. What was sequenced was PBMCs. The rearrangement links TRBV9 to TRBJ1-5; D not resolved. The CDR3 loop reads CASSVSSAVNQPQHF. CDR3 sequence (DNA): TGTGCCAGCAGCGTATCATCTGCGGTCAATCAGCCCCAGCATTTT.